The next 17 T cell receptor beta chains were all read from a single sample in a study of blood T cell repertoires in COVID-19. TCRdb keeps only in-frame clones here, not all; method: immunoSEQ multiplex PCR. The table lists 250,000 to 350,000 clones, more than 75% of them singletons. Specimen: PBMCs or T cells enriched from blood (not recorded which). These receptors originate from a woman between 55 and 75 years old in a cohort exposed to, infected with or recovered from COVID-19 (not recorded which).

V and J are TRBV5-1 and TRBJ1-5; 10 bases align to TRBD1. V shed 4 bases, J shed 3 bases, and the junction held 4 bases outside the gene matches. The CDR3 extends over 15 amino acids. Germline CDR1 SGHRS, CDR2 YFSETQ. As DNA, the CDR3 is TGCGCCAGCAGCGCCGGGACAGGGGACAATCAGCCCCAGCATTTT. Its protein is CASSAGTGDNQPQHF.

DNA for the CDR3: TGTGCCAGCGCCCAGGGGAACGGCAATCAGCCCCAGCATTTT. This sequence encodes CASAQGNGNQPQHF. This chain uses TRBV7-9 with TRBJ1-5, with D possibly matching TRBD1 (6 bases). V shed 8 bases and J shed 2 bases, with 13 bases lying between them. Germline-derived CDR1 and CDR2 are SEHNR and FQNEAQ (reference sequence). The CDR3 is made up of 14 amino acids.

The rearrangement joins TRBV14 to TRBJ2-1; tentative D call: TRBD1 (5 bases). The germline V and J ends were trimmed by 0 bases and 5 bases, with 14 bases remaining between them. The germline gives CDR1 SGHDN, CDR2 FVKESK. The CDR3 extends over 16 amino acids. Here the CDR3 DNA reads TGTGCCAGCAGCCAAGAGAAGGGGATCGTCCACAATGAGCAGTTCTTC. Translation gives CASSQEKGIVHNEQFF.

This chain uses TRBV21-1 with TRBJ1-3; the table's D call TRBD1 went unverified against the DNA. TRBV21-1 is a recognized pseudogene. The CDR3 is made up of 17 amino acids. CDR3 protein: CASSIRGQTHSGNTIYF. The CDR3 DNA reads as TGTGCCAGCAGCATAAGGGGACAGACTCACTCTGGAAACACCATATATTTT.

The chain employs TRBV28 and TRBJ1-5; no definite D call. Trimming cost V 0 bases and J 5 bases, with 11 bases left between them. CDR3 length: 15 residues. CDR1 and CDR2 from the germline V gene are MDHEN and SYDVKM. Here the CDR3 DNA reads TGTGCCAGCAGTTTATGGGCGCGAGCGGATCAGCCCCAGCATTTT. It yields the protein CASSLWARADQPQHF.

This chain joins TRBV7-9 and TRBJ1-5; perhaps TRBD1 as D (5 bases). The CDR3 runs 15 residues. The germline gives CDR1 SEHNR, CDR2 FQNEAQ (reference sequence). Trimming took off 1 base at V and 2 bases at J, with 9 bases between the two ends. CDR3 region: CASSLVGRGNQPQHF. In DNA, the CDR3 is TGTGCCAGCAGCTTAGTGGGCAGGGGCAATCAGCCCCAGCATTTT.

The DNA for the CDR3 is TGTGCCAGCAGCGGAGGGGCGGCGGGAAATTCACCCCTCCACTTT. Its protein product is CASSGGAAGNSPLHF. V usage is TRBV9 and J usage is TRBJ1-6; possible D gene TRBD1, 5 bases. Germline loops: CDR1 SGDLS, CDR2 YYNGEE. CDR3 length equals 15 residues. V gave up 3 bases and J gave up 7 bases, with 14 bases separating them.

As concerns this clone: The same CDR3 can be traced to other DNA sequences in this sample. This chain joins TRBV19 and TRBJ2-1; D call uncertain. The CDR3 length is 14 residues. Germline lookup yields CDR1 LNHDA and CDR2 SQIVND (reference sequence). V lost 1 base and J 3 bases, leaving 7 bases between the germline ends. This chain's CDR3 is CASSIGGSYNEQFF. The CDR3 DNA is TGTGCCAGTAGTATAGGCGGCAGCTACAATGAGCAGTTCTTC.

The chain employs TRBV20-1 and TRBJ2-1; TRBD1 might be the D (5 bases). Germline lookup yields CDR1 DFQATT and CDR2 SNEGSKA (reference sequence). CDR3 length: 16 residues. V was shortened by 3 bases and J by 7 bases, with 22 bases between the two germline ends. Here the CDR3 reads CSASRNPLGLGNEQFF. As DNA, the CDR3 is TGCAGTGCTAGTCGGAATCCTCTGGGGCTGGGGAATGAGCAGTTCTTC.

This rearrangement joins TRBV3-1 (or the pseudogene TRBV3-2) to TRBJ2-6; TRBD2 might be the D (6 bases). CDR1 is LGHDT, CDR2 YNNKEL, per germline (reference sequence). Trimming shortened V by 0 bases and J by 0 bases, and 15 bases separated the two germline ends. This CDR3 has 19 amino acids. Here the CDR3 reads CASSQDRRGKSSGANVLTF. CDR3 nucleotide sequence: TGTGCCAGCAGCCAAGATCGTCGGGGGAAGAGCTCTGGGGCCAACGTCCTGACTTTC.

The CDR3 region is CASSPTTGGRAEAFF. The CDR3 DNA follows: TGTGCCAGCTCACCTACGACAGGGGGGCGGGCTGAAGCTTTCTTT. V gene TRBV18 combines with J gene TRBJ1-1; 9 bases map to TRBD1. The CDR3 is 15 residues long. Trimming cost V 3 bases and J 6 bases; bases outside gene matches: 8. Per germline, CDR1 KGHSH and CDR2 LQKENI.

The chain joins TRBV15 to TRBJ1-2; 10 positions match TRBD1. Trimming removed 1 base from V and 2 bases from J; junction bases left unmatched: 7. There are 17 residues in the CDR3. Germline-derived CDR1 and CDR2 are LNHNV and YYDKDF (reference sequence). CDR3 amino acids: CATSRVGGQGSNYGYTF. The CDR3 nucleotides read TGTGCCACCAGCAGAGTAGGGGGACAGGGGAGCAACTATGGCTACACCTTC.

A word on this clone: The same CDR3 also results from other DNA sequences found in this sample. CDR3 amino acids: CASSSYNEQFF. The DNA for the CDR3 is TGTGCCAGCAGTTCTTACAATGAGCAGTTCTTC. The chain couples TRBV28 to TRBJ2-1; no clear D. Germline lookup yields CDR1 MDHEN and CDR2 SYDVKM. This CDR3 is 11 amino acids long. Trimming left V 4 bases short and J 4 bases short, with 2 bases between.

This clone was observed a few times. The rearrangement links TRBV7-3 to TRBJ1-6; D is perhaps TRBD1 (6 bases). V was trimmed by 2 bases and J by 5 bases, leaving 10 bases between them. Germline loops: CDR1 SGHTA, CDR2 FQGTGA. This CDR3 region has 15 residues. CDR3 bases: TGTGCCAGCAGCTTATTAGGGGACAATAATTCACCCCTCCACTTT. Translation gives CASSLLGDNNSPLHF.

The chain couples TRBV10-3 to TRBJ2-1; 9 bases line up with TRBD2. J was trimmed by 3 bases and V by 6 bases; bases with no gene match: 6. The germline V gene has CDR1 ENHRY and CDR2 SYGVKD. The CDR3 has 15 residues. Here the CDR3 DNA reads TGTGCCATCAGAGGAAGGACTAGCGACTACAATGAGCAGTTCTTC. The encoded protein is CAIRGRTSDYNEQFF.

This clone was seen a single time. This chain connects TRBV2 to TRBJ1-2; TRBD1 matches at 7 bases. The trim removed 0 bases at V and 8 bases at J, leaving 15 bases unmatched. CDR3 length: 17 amino acids. Germline CDR1 and CDR2: SNHLY and FYNNEI. The CDR3, as DNA: TGTGCCAGCAGTGAAGCGTTGGGGACAGATAGGGTGAGCGGCTACACCTTC. Encoded protein: CASSEALGTDRVSGYTF.

V and J are TRBV2 and TRBJ1-2; no reliable D call. Trimming removed 6 bases at V and 3 bases at J, with 14 bases between. The V gene's germline CDR1 is SNHLY and CDR2 FYNNEI. The CDR3 extends over 14 amino acids. CDR3 sequence: CASRETSGDYGYTF. DNA of the CDR3: TGTGCCAGCAGAGAGACAAGCGGCGACTATGGCTACACCTTC.